These T cell receptor beta chains were read from a single sample in a study of CD8 T cells in Susac syndrome. TCRdb itself ran the immunoSEQ multiplex PCR reads through MiXCR, one entry per CDR3 protein. This sample has approximately 150,000 distinct CDR3 sequences; over 85% occur once, and the top ten carry about 0.088%. Sequenced: CD4+ T cells from PBMCs. These receptors were collected from a human donor with multiple sclerosis. The CDR3 runs from the conserved cysteine through the conserved F or W. D genes are given only for firm matches. Only some rows state a clone size, as once, few, many or a class for expanded clones.

j_call v_call d_call clone_size cdr3_aa cdr3_nt
TRBJ1-6 TRBV23-1 TRBD1 - CASSQPGDSYNSPLHF TGCGCCAGCAGTCAACCAGGGGACAGCTATAATTCACCCCTCCACTTT
TRBJ2-3 TRBV24-1 - - CATSGTSTSSTDTQYF TGTGCCACCAGTGGAACTAGCACCTCAAGCACAGATACGCAGTATTTT
TRBJ2-7 TRBV6-5 TRBD2 - CASSYSKASGSYEQYF TGTGCCAGCAGTTACTCGAAGGCTAGCGGGAGCTACGAGCAGTACTTC
TRBJ1-5 TRBV20-1 TRBD1 - CSAADRDSYSNQPQHF TGCAGTGCTGCAGACCGGGACAGCTATAGCAATCAGCCCCAGCATTTT
TRBJ2-2 TRBV9 - - CASSVATGSANGELFF TGTGCCAGCAGCGTAGCTACAGGGAGTGCGAACGGGGAGCTGTTTTTT
TRBJ2-2 TRBV1 - - CTSSRLAGNTGELFF TGCACCAGCAGCCGACTAGCGGGCAACACCGGGGAGCTGTTTTTT
TRBJ2-5 TRBV30 TRBD1 - CAWKGAGQYF TGTGCCTGGAAGGGGGCAGGCCAGTACTTC
TRBJ2-1 TRBV5-4 TRBD2 - CASSLTSGRWDNEQFF TGTGCCAGCAGCTTGACTAGCGGGAGGTGGGACAATGAGCAGTTCTTC
TRBJ1-4 TRBV4-3 - - CASSQGLLLIATNEKLFF TGCGCCAGCAGCCAAGGCCTCCTCCTCATTGCAACTAATGAAAAACTGTTTTTT
TRBJ1-5 TRBV20-1 - - CSATDGGGYSNQPQHF TGCAGTGCCACTGACGGCGGGGGGTATAGCAATCAGCCCCAGCATTTT
TRBJ2-7 TRBV20-1 - - CSARGEYEQYF TGCAGTGCTAGAGGAGAATACGAGCAGTACTTC
TRBJ1-1 TRBV3-1 - once CASSQDRFPGLNTEAFF TGTGCCAGCAGCCAAGATCGGTTTCCAGGATTGAACACTGAAGCTTTCTTT
TRBJ1-2 TRBV6-5 - - CASSYSIPVNYGYTF TGTGCCAGCAGTTACTCGATTCCAGTTAACTATGGCTACACCTTC
TRBJ2-2 TRBV18 - - CASRSGGNLFTGELFF TGTGCCAGCCGTTCAGGGGGGAATCTGTTCACCGGGGAGCTGTTTTTT
TRBJ2-2 TRBV6-5 - - CASSYRAVGTGELFF TGTGCCAGCAGTTACAGGGCAGTCGGCACCGGGGAGCTGTTTTTT
TRBJ1-3 TRBV13 - - CASSLGTQRNTIYF TGTGCCAGCAGCTTAGGGACTCAAAGAAACACCATATATTTT
TRBJ1-1 TRBV19 - - CASSSRSRVPAFF TGTGCCAGTAGTAGCCGTTCCAGGGTCCCAGCTTTCTTT
TRBJ2-5 TRBV28 - - CASLFGGGETQYF TGTGCCAGCCTTTTCGGGGGTGGGGAGACCCAGTACTTC
TRBJ2-3 TRBV9 - - CASSVKAVTDTQYF TGTGCCAGCAGCGTTAAAGCGGTCACAGATACGCAGTATTTT
TRBJ2-5 TRBV13 TRBD2 - CASSLRSGGLEETQYF TGTGCCAGCAGCTTACGGAGCGGGGGGCTAGAAGAGACCCAGTACTTC
TRBJ1-5 TRBV19 - - CASSIMGGNQPQHF TGTGCCAGTAGTATTATGGGAGGCAATCAGCCCCAGCATTTT
TRBJ2-1 TRBV7-9 - - CASGGVNEQFF TGTGCCAGCGGGGGCGTGAATGAGCAGTTCTTC
TRBJ2-1 TRBV3-1 TRBD2 - CASSLSTGTREYEQFF TGTGCCAGCAGCCTATCGACCGGGACTAGGGAGTATGAGCAGTTCTTC